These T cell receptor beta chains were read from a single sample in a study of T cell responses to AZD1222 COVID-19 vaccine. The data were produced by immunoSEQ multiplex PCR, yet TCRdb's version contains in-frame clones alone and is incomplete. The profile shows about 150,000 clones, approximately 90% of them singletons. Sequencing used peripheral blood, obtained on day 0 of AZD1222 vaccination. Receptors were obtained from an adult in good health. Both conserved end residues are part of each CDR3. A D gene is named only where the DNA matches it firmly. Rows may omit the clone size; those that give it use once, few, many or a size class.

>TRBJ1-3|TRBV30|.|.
CAWINPPGNTIYF
TGTGCCTGGATAAACCCTCCGGGAAACACCATATATTTT
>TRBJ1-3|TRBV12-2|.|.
CASRVQGVGNTIYF
TGTGCAAGTCGCGTACAGGGGGTTGGAAACACCATATATTTT
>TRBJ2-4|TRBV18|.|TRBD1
CASSPAGGVRDRLAKNIQYF
TGTGCCAGCTCACCAGCTGGTGGTGTTCGGGACAGGTTAGCCAAAAACATTCAGTACTTC
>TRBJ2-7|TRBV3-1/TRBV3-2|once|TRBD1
CASSLGQGASTSYEQYF
TGTGCCAGCAGCCTCGGACAGGGGGCTTCTACCTCCTACGAGCAGTACTTC
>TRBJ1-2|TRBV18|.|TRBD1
CASSPGQVRANYGYTF
TGTGCCAGCTCACCGGGACAGGTCCGCGCTAACTATGGCTACACCTTC
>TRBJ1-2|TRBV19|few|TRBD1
CASRRDREAYGYTF
TGTGCCAGTAGAAGGGACAGGGAAGCCTATGGCTACACCTTC
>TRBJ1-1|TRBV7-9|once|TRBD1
CASSLTPGTGAEAFF
TGTGCCAGCAGCTTAACCCCGGGGACAGGCGCTGAAGCTTTCTTT
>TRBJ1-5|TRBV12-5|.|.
CASGLDGNQPQHF
TGTGCTAGTGGTTTGGATGGCAATCAGCCCCAGCATTTT
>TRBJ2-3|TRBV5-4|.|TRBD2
CASSLRAGGRNTDTQYF
TGTGCCAGCAGCTTAAGAGCGGGCGGGAGGAACACAGATACGCAGTATTTT
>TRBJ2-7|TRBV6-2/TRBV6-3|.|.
CASSYLTVYEQYF
TGTGCCAGCAGTTACTTGACAGTCTACGAGCAGTACTTC
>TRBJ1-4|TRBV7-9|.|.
CASSLSTNEKLFF
TGTGCCAGCAGCTTAAGTACTAATGAAAAACTGTTTTTT
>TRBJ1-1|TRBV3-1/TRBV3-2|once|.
CASRPAGGYDTEAFF
TGTGCCAGCAGACCCGCCGGGGGCTATGACACTGAAGCTTTCTTT
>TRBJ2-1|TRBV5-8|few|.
CASSLGQYNEQFF
TGTGCCAGCAGCTTGGGGCAGTACAATGAGCAGTTCTTC
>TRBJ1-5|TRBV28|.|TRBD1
CASRRQGPRVEAQHF
TGTGCCAGCAGGCGACAGGGGCCCCGAGTCGAAGCCCAGCATTTT
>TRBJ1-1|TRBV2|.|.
CASRTKDGNTEAFF
TGTGCCAGCAGAACCAAGGACGGGAACACTGAAGCTTTCTTT
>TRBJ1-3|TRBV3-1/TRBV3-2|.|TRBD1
CASSLGQGVGYTIYF
TGTGCCAGCAGCCTAGGACAGGGAGTGGGATACACCATATATTTT
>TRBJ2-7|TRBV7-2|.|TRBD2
CASSPGTSGRAIYEQYF
TGTGCCAGCAGCCCGGGGACTAGCGGGAGGGCCATCTACGAGCAGTACTTC
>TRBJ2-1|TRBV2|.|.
CASSSGGRFYNEQFF
TGTGCCAGCAGTTCGGGCGGGCGCTTCTACAATGAGCAGTTCTTC
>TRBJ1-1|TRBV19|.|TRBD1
CASSNRQGFTEAFF
TGTGCCAGTAGTAACCGACAGGGCTTCACTGAAGCTTTCTTT
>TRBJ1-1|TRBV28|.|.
CASSLGVGPEAFF
TGTGCCAGCAGTTTAGGGGTAGGTCCTGAAGCTTTCTTT
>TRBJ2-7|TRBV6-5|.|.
CASSYSGGGGYEQYF
TGTGCCAGCAGTTACAGCGGAGGGGGAGGCTACGAGCAGTACTTC
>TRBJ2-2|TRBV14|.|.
CASRRNTGELFF
TGTGCCAGCAGACGGAACACCGGGGAGCTGTTTTTT
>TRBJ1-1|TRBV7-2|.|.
CASSYRGVAGTEAFF
TGTGCCAGCAGCTACCGTGGGGTAGCGGGCACTGAAGCTTTCTTT
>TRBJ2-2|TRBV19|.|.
CASRTGGNTGELFF
TGTGCCAGTAGGACGGGTGGTAACACCGGGGAGCTGTTTTTT
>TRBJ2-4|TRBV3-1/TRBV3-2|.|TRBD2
CASSQASGGNIQYF
TGTGCCAGCAGCCAGGCTAGCGGGGGGAACATTCAGTACTTC
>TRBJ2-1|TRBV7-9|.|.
CASSVTRNEQFF
TGTGCCAGCAGCGTGACTAGGAATGAGCAGTTCTTC
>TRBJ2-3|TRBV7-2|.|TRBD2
CASRNSGGSDTQYF
TGTGCCAGCAGGAATAGCGGGGGGTCAGATACGCAGTATTTT
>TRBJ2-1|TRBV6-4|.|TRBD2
CASSVAGGLGNEQFF
TGTGCCAGCAGTGTAGCGGGAGGGCTAGGTAATGAGCAGTTCTTC
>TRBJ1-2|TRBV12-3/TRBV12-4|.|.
CASRTQGFHGYTF
TGTGCCAGCCGGACCCAGGGTTTTCATGGCTACACCTTC
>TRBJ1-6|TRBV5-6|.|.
CASSFGTNSPLHF
TGTGCCAGCAGCTTCGGCACTAATTCACCCCTCCACTTT
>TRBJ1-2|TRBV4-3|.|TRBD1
CASSQEIPRTGTVYGYTF
TGCGCCAGCAGCCAAGAAATCCCCCGGACAGGGACCGTCTATGGCTACACCTTC
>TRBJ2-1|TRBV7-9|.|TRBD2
CASSLVTGGPSYNEQFF
TGTGCCAGCAGCTTAGTAACGGGAGGGCCGTCCTACAATGAGCAGTTCTTC